The 14 T cell receptor beta chains presented below share a single source sample, sequenced in a study of blood T cell repertoires in COVID-19 (dated by TCRdb to the early 2020s). Library construction relied on the immunoSEQ multiplex PCR assay. TCRdb mirrors the immuneACCESS table, restricted to in-frame sequences. Some clones are absent from its copies; in checked studies, under half trace to an unresolved V gene, and the reason for the others is unknown. In all, the sample holds under 200,000 clones, and approximately 90% of those were seen once. The biggest ten clones account for 3.7% of the sample. The sequenced sample was peripheral blood. The receptors here all came from a man younger than 30 with active or convalescent COVID-19.

This sequence joins TRBV12-5 and TRBJ1-2, with 8 bases identical to TRBD1. CDR3 length equals 14 residues. V dropped 1 base and J dropped 6; count of bases not matched to a gene: 4. CDR1 LGHNT and CDR2 FRNRAP come from the germline V gene. The CDR3 loop reads CASGLGQGMDGYTF. CDR3 nucleotides: TGTGCTAGTGGTTTGGGACAGGGGATGGATGGCTACACCTTC.

The V gene is TRBV7-2, the J gene TRBJ2-3; possibly TRBD1 for D (5 bases). Germline V gene data show CDR1 as SGHTA and CDR2 as FQGNSA. The CDR3 spans 14 residues. V was shortened by 2 bases and J by 6 bases, with 12 bases between the two germline ends. Written as DNA, the CDR3 is TGTGCCAGCAGCTTAAATCAGGGTGCGGATACGCAGTATTTT. Its protein product is CASSLNQGADTQYF.

The genes are TRBV24-1 and TRBJ1-2; TRBD1 matches 12 bases. The trim removed 2 bases at V and 7 bases at J, leaving 7 bases unmatched. The CDR3 spans 16 residues. In germline, CDR1 is KGHDR, CDR2 SFDVKD. The CDR3 nucleotides read TGTGCCACCAGTGATTCATCCGGGACAGGGGGCTTTGGCTACACCTTC. Residues: CATSDSSGTGGFGYTF.

V usage is TRBV5-1 and J usage is TRBJ2-3; 9 nucleotides agree with TRBD1. Germline V CDR1 and CDR2: SGHRS, YFSETQ. The CDR3 runs to 15 residues. The V gene end was trimmed by 3 bases and the J gene end by 0 bases; junction bases not matched to a gene: 2. DNA of the CDR3: TGCGCCAGCAGCTCAGGACAGGGGAGCACAGATACGCAGTATTTT. Translating gives CASSSGQGSTDTQYF.

The gene calls are TRBV6-2 or TRBV6-3 and TRBJ2-7, with D perhaps matching TRBD1 (5 bases). The germline V gene has CDR1 MNHEY and CDR2 SVGEGT. The CDR3 consists of 14 residues. Trimming removed 0 bases from V and 5 bases from J, with 11 bases in between. The CDR3 bases are TGTGCCAGCAGTTACTCAGACAGTCGGGACGAGCAGTACTTC. Amino acids: CASSYSDSRDEQYF.

The chain joins TRBV5-4 to TRBJ2-3; 12 positions agree with TRBD2. The CDR3 extends over 16 amino acids. The V and J ends lost 3 bases and 3 bases, in that order; junction bases with no gene match: 5. CDR1 is SGHNT and CDR2 is YYREEE in the germline V gene (reference sequence). This CDR3 reads CASSSLAGGMTDTQYF. The CDR3 DNA sequence: TGTGCCAGCAGCTCACTAGCGGGAGGAATGACAGATACGCAGTATTTT.

About this clone itself: Relative to the germline gene, one junction end is altered; a read error may explain this. V is TRBV19 and J is TRBJ1-2, with TRBD1 identical over 10 bases. From germline, CDR1 is LNHDA and CDR2 SQIVND (reference sequence). The CDR3 consists of 17 residues. CDR3: CASSIGTGVASNYGYTF. For the CDR3, the DNA is TGTGCCAGTAGCATAGGGACAGGGGTCGCGTCTAACTATGGCTACACCTTC.

This CDR3 reads CASSQGGGEQYV. DNA for the CDR3: TGTGCCAGCAGCCAAGGAGGAGGCGAGCAGTACGTC. The V call is TRBV3-1 (or the pseudogene TRBV3-2), the J call TRBJ2-7; possible D gene TRBD2, 5 bases. CDR3 size: 12 residues. Germline assignment: CDR1 LGHDT and CDR2 YNNKEL (reference sequence). The ends were cut back, 1 base at V and 6 bases at J, with 7 bases in the middle.

The chain joins TRBV12-5 to TRBJ1-5; TRBD1 aligns across 11 bases. Germline CDR1 is LGHNT and CDR2 is FRNRAP. Trimming removed 1 base from V and 7 bases from J; junction bases left unmatched: 6. The CDR3 has 16 residues. CDR3 sequence: CASGLDRTGGRQPQHF. The DNA of the CDR3 is TGTGCTAGTGGTTTGGACCGGACAGGGGGCCGGCAGCCCCAGCATTTT.

The chain links TRBV6-1 to TRBJ1-2; D may be TRBD1 (5 bases). Germline loops: CDR1 MNHNS, CDR2 SASEGT. This CDR3 has 16 residues. V shed 2 bases and J shed 0 bases, with 13 bases lying between them. In DNA form, the CDR3 reads TGTGCCAGCAGTGAAAGGGGAACGGCGGCTAACTATGGCTACACCTTC. Its protein is CASSERGTAANYGYTF.

The J gene is TRBJ1-2, the V gene TRBV10-3; the match to TRBD1 covers 9 bases. Per germline, CDR1 ENHRY and CDR2 SYGVKD. The CDR3 runs to 15 residues. Trimming took 7 bases from V and 4 from J; bases not matched to a gene: 10. As DNA, the CDR3 is TGTGCCATCACTGCGGACAGGGGCTTGTTCTATGGCTACACCTTC. Amino acid sequence: CAITADRGLFYGYTF.

The CDR3, as DNA: TGTGCCAGCGAAACAGGGGGACCCCAAGAGACCCAGTACTTC. Translation gives CASETGGPQETQYF. The chain employs TRBV6-6 and TRBJ2-5, with TRBD1 matching 8 bases. This CDR3 has 14 amino acids. The germline CDR1 and CDR2 sequences are MNHNY and SVGAGI (reference sequence). J gave up 1 base and V 8 bases, and 6 bases lay outside the gene matches.

The chain joins TRBV5-4 to TRBJ2-1, with 7 bases identical to TRBD2. J gave up 3 bases and V 4 bases, and 4 bases lay outside the gene matches. Germline V lookup: CDR1 SGHNT, CDR2 YYREEE (reference sequence). This CDR3 contains 14 residues. As DNA, the CDR3 is TGTGCCAGCAGCCCGCGGGGGAGCTACAATGAGCAGTTCTTC. It yields the protein CASSPRGSYNEQFF.

The J gene is TRBJ2-1, the V gene TRBV7-2, with D possibly being TRBD2 (5 bases). From germline, CDR1 is SGHTA and CDR2 FQGNSA. The V end lost 5 bases, the J end lost 7 bases, and 12 bases lay between the germline ends. The CDR3 spans 13 residues. CDR3 bases: TGTGCCAGCAGCCTACTAGGTCAGAATGAGCAGTTCTTC. It specifies CASSLLGQNEQFF.